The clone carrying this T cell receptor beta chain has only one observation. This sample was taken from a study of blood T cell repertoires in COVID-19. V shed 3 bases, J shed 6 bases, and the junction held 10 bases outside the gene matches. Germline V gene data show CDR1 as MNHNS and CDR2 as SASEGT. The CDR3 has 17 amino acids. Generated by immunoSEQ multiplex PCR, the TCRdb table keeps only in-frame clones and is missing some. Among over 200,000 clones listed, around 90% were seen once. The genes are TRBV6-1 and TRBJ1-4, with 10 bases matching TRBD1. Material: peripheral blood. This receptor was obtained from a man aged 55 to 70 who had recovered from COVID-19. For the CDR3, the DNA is TGTGCCAGCAGTGATCAACCCCCCGGGACAGGGGATGAAAAACTGTTTTTT. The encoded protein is CASSDQPPGTGDEKLFF.